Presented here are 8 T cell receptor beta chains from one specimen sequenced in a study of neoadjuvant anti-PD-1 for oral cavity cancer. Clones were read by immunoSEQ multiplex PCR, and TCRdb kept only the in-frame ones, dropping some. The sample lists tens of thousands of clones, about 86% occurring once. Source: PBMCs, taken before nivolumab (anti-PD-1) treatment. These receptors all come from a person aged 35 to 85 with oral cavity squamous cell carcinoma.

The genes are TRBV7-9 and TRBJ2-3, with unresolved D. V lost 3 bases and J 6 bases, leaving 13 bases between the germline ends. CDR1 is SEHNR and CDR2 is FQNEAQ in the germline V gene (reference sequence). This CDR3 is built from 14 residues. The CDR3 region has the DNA TGTGCCAGCAGCTTCTTCCAAGGTCCCGATACGCAGTATTTT. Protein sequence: CASSFFQGPDTQYF.

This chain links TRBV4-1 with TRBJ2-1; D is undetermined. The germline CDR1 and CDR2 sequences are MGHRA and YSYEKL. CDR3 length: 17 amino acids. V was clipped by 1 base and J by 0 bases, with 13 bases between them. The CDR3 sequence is CASSQAFNTGSYNEQFF. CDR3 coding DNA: TGCGCCAGCAGCCAAGCCTTTAATACTGGCTCCTACAATGAGCAGTTCTTC.

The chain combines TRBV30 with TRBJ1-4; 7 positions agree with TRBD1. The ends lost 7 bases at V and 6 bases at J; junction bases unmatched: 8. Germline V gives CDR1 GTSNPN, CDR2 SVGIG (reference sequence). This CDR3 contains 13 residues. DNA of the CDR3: TGTGCCTTGAAGGGGGCAATGGATGAAAAACTGTTTTTT. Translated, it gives CALKGAMDEKLFF.

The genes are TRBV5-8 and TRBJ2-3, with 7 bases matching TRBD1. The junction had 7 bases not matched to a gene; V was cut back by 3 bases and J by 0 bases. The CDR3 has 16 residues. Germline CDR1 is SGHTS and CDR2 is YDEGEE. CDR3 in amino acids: CASSWGQPPSTDTQYF. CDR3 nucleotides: TGTGCCAGCAGCTGGGGACAGCCACCTAGCACAGATACGCAGTATTTT.

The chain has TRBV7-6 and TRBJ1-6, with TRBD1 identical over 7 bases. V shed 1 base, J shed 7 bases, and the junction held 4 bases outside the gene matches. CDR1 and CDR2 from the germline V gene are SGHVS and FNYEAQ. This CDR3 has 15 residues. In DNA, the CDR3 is TGTGCCAGCAGCTTAGTGGACAGGAGAAATTCACCCCTCCACTTT. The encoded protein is CASSLVDRRNSPLHF.

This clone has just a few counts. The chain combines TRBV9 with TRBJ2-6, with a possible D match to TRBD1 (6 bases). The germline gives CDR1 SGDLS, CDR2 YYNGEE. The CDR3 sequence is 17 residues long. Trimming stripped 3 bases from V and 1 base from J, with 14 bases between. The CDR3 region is CASSAHLGQSGANVLTF. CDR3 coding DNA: TGTGCCAGCAGCGCCCACTTGGGACAATCTGGGGCCAACGTCCTGACTTTC.

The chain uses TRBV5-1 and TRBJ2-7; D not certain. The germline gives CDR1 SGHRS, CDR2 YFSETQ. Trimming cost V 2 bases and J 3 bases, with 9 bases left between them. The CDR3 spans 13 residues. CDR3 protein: CASSLMVGYEQYF. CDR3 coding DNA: TGCGCCAGCAGCTTAATGGTGGGCTACGAGCAGTACTTC.

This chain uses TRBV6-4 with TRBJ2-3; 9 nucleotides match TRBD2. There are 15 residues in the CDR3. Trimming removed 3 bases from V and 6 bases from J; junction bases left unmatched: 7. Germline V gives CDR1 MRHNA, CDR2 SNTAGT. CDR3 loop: CASSEGGGEADTQYF. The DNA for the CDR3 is TGTGCCAGCAGTGAAGGCGGGGGGGAAGCGGATACGCAGTATTTT.